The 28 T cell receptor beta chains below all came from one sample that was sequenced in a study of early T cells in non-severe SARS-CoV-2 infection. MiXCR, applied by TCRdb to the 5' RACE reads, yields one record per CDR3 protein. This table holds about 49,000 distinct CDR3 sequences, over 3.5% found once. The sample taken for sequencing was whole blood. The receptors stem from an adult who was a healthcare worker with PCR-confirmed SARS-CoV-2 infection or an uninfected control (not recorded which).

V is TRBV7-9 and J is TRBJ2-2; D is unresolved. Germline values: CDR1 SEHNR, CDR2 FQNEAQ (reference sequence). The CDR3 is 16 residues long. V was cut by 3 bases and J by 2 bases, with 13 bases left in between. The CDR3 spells CASSFGRTANTGELFF. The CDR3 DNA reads TGTGCCAGCAGCTTTGGGCGGACGGCTAACACCGGGGAGCTGTTTTTT.

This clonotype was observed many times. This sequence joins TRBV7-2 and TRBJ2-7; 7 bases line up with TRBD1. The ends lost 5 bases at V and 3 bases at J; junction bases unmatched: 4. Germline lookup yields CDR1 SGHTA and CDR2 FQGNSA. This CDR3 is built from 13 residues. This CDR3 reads CASSPDRFYEQYF. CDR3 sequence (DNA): TGTGCCAGCAGCCCGGACAGGTTCTACGAGCAGTACTTC.

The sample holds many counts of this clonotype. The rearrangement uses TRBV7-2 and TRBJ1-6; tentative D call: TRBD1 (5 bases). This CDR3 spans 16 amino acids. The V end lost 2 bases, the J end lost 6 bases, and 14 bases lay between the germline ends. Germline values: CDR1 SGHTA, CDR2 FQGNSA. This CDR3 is CASSLLGKGTNSPLHF. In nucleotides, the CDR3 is TGTGCCAGCAGCTTATTAGGAAAGGGGACTAATTCACCCCTCCACTTT.

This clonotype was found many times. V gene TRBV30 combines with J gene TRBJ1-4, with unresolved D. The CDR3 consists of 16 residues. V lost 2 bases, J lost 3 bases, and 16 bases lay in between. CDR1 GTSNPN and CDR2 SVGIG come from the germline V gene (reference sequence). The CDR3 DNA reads TGTGCCTGGAGTTGGACTCCCTTCGCGGCTAATGAAAAACTGTTTTTT. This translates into CAWSWTPFAANEKLFF.

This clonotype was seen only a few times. CDR3 in DNA: TGTGCCTGGAATAGCGGGACCCACACCGGGGAGCTGTTTTTT. This gives the protein CAWNSGTHTGELFF. The rearrangement links TRBV30 to TRBJ2-2; 8 nucleotides match TRBD2. CDR3 length: 14 residues. Germline CDR1 GTSNPN, CDR2 SVGIG (reference sequence). With 4 bases clipped from V and 3 bases from J, the junction kept 4 bases outside the gene matches.

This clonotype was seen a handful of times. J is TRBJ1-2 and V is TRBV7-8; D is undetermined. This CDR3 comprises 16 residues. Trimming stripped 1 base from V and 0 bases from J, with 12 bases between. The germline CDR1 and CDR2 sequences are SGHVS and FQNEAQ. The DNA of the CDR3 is TGTGCCAGCAGCTTAGGATCCAGCATTTCTAACTATGGCTACACCTTC. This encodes CASSLGSSISNYGYTF.

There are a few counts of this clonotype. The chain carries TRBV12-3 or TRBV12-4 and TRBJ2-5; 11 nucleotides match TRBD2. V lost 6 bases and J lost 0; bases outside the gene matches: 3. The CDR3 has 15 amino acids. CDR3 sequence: CASRIAGGYQETQYF. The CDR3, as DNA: TGTGCCAGCAGAATAGCGGGGGGGTACCAAGAGACCCAGTACTTC.

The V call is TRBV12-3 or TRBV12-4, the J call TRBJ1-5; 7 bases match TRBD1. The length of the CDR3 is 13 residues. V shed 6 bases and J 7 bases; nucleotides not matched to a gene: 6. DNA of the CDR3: TGTGCCAGCAGAACAGGGGCAGGGCAGCCCCAGCATTTT. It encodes CASRTGAGQPQHF.

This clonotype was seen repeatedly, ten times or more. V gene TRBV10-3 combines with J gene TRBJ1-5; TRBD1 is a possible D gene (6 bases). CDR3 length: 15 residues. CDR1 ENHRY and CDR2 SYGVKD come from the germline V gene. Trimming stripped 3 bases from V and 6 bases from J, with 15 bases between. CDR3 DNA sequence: TGTGCCATCAGTGACCCCACGAGGGGGACTCAGCCCCAGCATTTT. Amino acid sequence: CAISDPTRGTQPQHF.

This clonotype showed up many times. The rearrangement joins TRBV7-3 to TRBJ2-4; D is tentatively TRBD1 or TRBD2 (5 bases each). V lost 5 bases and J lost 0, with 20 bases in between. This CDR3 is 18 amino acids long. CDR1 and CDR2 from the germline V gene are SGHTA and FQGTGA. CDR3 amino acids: CASSQGHEGSIAKNIQYF. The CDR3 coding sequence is TGTGCCAGCAGCCAGGGTCATGAGGGATCTATAGCCAAAAACATTCAGTACTTC.

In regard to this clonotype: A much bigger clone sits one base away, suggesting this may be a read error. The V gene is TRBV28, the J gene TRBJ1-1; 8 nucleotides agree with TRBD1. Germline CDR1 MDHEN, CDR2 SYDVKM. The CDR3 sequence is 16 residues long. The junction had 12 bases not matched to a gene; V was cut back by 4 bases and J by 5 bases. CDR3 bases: TGTGCCAGCAGTTCCAAGGGCAGGGGGCAAGATACTGAAGCTTTCTTT. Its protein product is CASSSKGRGQDTEAFF.

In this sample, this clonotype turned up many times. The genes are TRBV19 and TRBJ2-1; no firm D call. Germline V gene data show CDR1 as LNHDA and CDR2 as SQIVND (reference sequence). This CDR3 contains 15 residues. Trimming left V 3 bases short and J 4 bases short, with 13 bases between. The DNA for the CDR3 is TGTGCCAGTAGTATCGCGGCGCTAAGGTACAATGAGCAGTTCTTC. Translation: CASSIAALRYNEQFF.

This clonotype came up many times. This CDR3 is CASRGVGEQYF. CDR3 DNA sequence: TGTGCCAGCAGGGGGGTCGGCGAGCAGTACTTC. The J gene is TRBJ2-7, the V gene TRBV5-6; D might be TRBD1 or TRBD2, each matching 5 bases. Germline V gene data show CDR1 as SGHDT and CDR2 as YYEEEE. The CDR3 totals 11 residues. V was pared by 5 bases and J by 6 bases, with 9 bases between.

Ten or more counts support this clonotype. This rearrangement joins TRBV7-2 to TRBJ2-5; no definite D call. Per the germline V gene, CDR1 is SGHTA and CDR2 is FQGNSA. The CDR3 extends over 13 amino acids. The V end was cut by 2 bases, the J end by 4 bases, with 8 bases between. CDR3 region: CASSLMLLETQYF. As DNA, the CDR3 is TGTGCCAGCAGCTTAATGCTTCTAGAGACCCAGTACTTC.

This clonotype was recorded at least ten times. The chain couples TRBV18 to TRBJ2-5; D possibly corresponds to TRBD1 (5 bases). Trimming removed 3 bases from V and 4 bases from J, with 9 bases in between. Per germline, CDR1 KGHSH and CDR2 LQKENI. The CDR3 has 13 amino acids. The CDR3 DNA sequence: TGTGCCAGCTCACCGCCAGGGTTAGAGACCCAGTACTTC. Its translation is CASSPPGLETQYF.

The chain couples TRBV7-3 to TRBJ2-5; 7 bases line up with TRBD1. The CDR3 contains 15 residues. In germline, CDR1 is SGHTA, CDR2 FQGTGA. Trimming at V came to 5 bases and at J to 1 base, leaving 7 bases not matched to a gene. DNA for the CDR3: TGTGCCAGCAGCCAGGGACAGCACTCCCAAGAGACCCAGTACTTC. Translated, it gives CASSQGQHSQETQYF.

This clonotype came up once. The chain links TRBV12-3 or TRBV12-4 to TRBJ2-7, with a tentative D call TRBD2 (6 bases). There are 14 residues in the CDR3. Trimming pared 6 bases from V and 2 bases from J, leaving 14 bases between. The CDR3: CASSLGGYTYEQYF. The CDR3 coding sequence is TGTGCCAGCAGCCTCGGGGGTTACACCTACGAGCAGTACTTC.

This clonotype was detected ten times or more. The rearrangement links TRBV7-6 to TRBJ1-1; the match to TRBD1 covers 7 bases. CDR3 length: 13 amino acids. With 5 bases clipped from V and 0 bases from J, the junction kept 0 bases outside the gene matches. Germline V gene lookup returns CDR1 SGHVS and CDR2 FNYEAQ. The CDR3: CASSGTVNTEAFF. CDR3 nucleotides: TGTGCCAGCAGCGGGACAGTGAACACTGAAGCTTTCTTT.

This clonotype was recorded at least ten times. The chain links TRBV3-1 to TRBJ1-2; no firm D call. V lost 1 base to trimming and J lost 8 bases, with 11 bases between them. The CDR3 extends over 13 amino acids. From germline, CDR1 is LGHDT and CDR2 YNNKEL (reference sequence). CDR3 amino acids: CASSQGEARGYTF. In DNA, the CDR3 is TGTGCCAGCAGCCAAGGGGAAGCGAGGGGCTACACCTTC.

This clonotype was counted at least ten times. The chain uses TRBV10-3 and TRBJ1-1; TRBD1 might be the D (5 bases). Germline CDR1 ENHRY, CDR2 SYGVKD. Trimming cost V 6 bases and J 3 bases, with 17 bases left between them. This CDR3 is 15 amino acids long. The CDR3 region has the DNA TGTGCCATCAGCCGGGGAGGGGACGGCGACACTGAAGCTTTCTTT. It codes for CAISRGGDGDTEAFF.

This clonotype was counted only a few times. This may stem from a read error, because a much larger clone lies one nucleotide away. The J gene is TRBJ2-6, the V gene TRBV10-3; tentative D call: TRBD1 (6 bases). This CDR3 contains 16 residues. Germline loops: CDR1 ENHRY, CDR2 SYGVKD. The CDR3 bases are TGTGCCATCAGTGATACAGGGCACTCTGGGGCCAACGTCCCGACTTTC. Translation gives CAISDTGHSGANVPTF.

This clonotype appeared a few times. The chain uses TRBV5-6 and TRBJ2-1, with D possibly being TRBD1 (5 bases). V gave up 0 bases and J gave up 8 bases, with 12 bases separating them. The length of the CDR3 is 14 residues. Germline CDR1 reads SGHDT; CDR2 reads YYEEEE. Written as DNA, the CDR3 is TGTGCCAGCAGCTTGGTAGCAGGGAAGGATGAGCAGTTCTTC. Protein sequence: CASSLVAGKDEQFF.

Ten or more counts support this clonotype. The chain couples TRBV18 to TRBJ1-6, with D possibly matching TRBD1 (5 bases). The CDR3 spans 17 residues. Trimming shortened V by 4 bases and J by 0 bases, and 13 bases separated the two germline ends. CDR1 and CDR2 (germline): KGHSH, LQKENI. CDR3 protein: CASSRDGLLSYNSPLHF. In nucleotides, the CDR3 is TGTGCCAGCTCACGGGACGGCCTTCTCTCCTATAATTCACCCCTCCACTTT.

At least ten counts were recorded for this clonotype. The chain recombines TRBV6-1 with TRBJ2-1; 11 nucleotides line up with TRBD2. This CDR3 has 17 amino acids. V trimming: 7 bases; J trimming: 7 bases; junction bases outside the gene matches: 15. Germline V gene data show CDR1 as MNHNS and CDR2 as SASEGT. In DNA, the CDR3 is TGTGCCAGCACCCGGGTGTTGGGTACTAGCGGGGGAAATGAGCAGTTCTTC. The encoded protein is CASTRVLGTSGGNEQFF.

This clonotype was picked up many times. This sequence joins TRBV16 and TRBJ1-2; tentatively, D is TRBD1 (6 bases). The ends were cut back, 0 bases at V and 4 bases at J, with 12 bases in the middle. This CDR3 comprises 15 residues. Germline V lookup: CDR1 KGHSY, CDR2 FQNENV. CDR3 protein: CASSQSIQGLYGYTF. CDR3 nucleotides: TGTGCCAGCAGCCAATCGATACAGGGCCTCTATGGCTACACCTTC. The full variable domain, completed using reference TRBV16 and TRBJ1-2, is GEEVAQTPKHLVRGEGQKAKLYCAPIKGHSYVFWYQQVLKNEFKFLISFQNENVFDETGMPKERFSAKCLPNSPCSLEIQATKLEDSAVYFCASSQSIQGLYGYTFGSGTRLTVV.

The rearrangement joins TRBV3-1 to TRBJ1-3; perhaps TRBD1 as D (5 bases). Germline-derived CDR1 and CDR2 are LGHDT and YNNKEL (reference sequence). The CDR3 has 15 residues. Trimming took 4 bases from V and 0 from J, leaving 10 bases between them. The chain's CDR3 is CASSRLTASGNTIYF. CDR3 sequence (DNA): TGTGCCAGCAGCCGCCTGACAGCCTCTGGAAACACCATATATTTT.

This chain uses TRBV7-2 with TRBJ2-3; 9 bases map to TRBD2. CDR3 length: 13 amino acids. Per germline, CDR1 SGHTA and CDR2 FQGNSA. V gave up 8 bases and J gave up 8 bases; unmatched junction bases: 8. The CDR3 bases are TGTGCCAGCGCGGAGCGGGGGGATGGTACGCAGTATTTT. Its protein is CASAERGDGTQYF.

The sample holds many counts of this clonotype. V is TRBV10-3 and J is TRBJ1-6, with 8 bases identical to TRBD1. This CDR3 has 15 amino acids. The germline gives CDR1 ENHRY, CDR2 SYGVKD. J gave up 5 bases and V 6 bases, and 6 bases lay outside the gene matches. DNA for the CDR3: TGTGCCATCAGGGCTCGGACAGGGAATAATTCACCCCTCCACTTT. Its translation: CAIRARTGNNSPLHF.